The 2 T cell receptor beta chains in this list originate from one sample, sequenced in a study of blood T cell repertoires in COVID-19 (dated by TCRdb to the early 2020s). Libraries were built with the immunoSEQ multiplex PCR assay. TCRdb took this table from immuneACCESS and kept in-frame rearrangements with V and J called. Such tables lack part of the clones; where checked against another copy, unresolved V genes explain under half of the gap, and the rest is unexplained. The sample includes approximately 210,000 clones, with approximately 90% observed a single time. The top ten clones comprise 4% to 5.5% of the sample. The sequencing input was peripheral blood. The receptors were gathered from a woman aged 40 to 49 with acute or convalescent COVID-19.

The CDR3 protein is CASSQYEGTGGKIGELFF. In DNA, the CDR3 is TGTGCCAGCAGCCAATACGAGGGGACAGGGGGAAAGATCGGGGAGCTGTTTTTT. This chain links TRBV4-2 with TRBJ2-2; 11 bases map to TRBD1. CDR3 size: 18 residues. Germline lookup yields CDR1 LGHNA and CDR2 YNFKEQ. Trimming removed 2 bases from V and 7 bases from J; junction bases left unmatched: 12.

This clone was detected only a few times. The V and J genes are TRBV5-1 and TRBJ1-6; TRBD1 matches at 7 bases. Germline V gives CDR1 SGHRS, CDR2 YFSETQ. The ends lost 0 bases at V and 10 bases at J; junction bases unmatched: 4. This CDR3 is built from 14 residues. CDR3 nucleotide sequence: TGCGCCAGCAGCTTGGGCACAGGGGAATCACCCCTCCACTTT. This codes for CASSLGTGESPLHF.